Below, 4 T cell receptor beta chains from the same sample are listed, as sequenced in a study of T cell repertoires in cytomegalovirus infection. These receptors' antigens are unknown. TCRdb redid the calling of the reads with MiXCR, one entry per CDR3 protein. The table records 750,000 to 900,000 distinct CDR3 sequences, almost 30% of them present only once. This specimen was cultured CD8+ T cells from PBMCs, taken from culture after CMV antigen stimulation. The source is a human donor in good health (CMV status not recorded). Some clones in this sample may be carry-over from other donors' samples.

V usage is TRBV7-9 and J usage is TRBJ2-4; 14 nucleotides align to TRBD2. The germline V gene encodes CDR1 SEHNR and CDR2 FQNEAQ (reference sequence). The CDR3 has 20 amino acids. V gave up 1 base and J gave up 7 bases; unmatched junction bases: 15. The CDR3 sequence is CASSLDGTSGGSELENIQYF. The CDR3 nucleotides read TGTGCCAGCAGCTTAGATGGGACTAGCGGGGGCTCGGAATTAGAGAACATTCAGTACTTC. The variable domain in full, with the rest retrieved from reference TRBV7-9 and TRBJ2-4, is DTGVSQNPRHKITKRGQNVTFRCDPISEHNRLYWYRQTLGQGPEFLTYFQNEAQLEKSRLLSDRFSAERPKGSFSTLEIQRTEQGDSAMYLCASSLDGTSGGSELENIQYFGAGTRLSVL.

The V gene is TRBV6-6, the J gene TRBJ2-7; either TRBD1 or TRBD2 may fit D (5 bases each). V dropped 2 bases and J dropped 3 bases, with 17 bases sitting between them. The CDR3 sequence is 16 residues long. Germline V gene lookup returns CDR1 MNHNY and CDR2 SVGAGI (reference sequence). This chain's CDR3 is CASSYAEGPGSYEQYV. CDR3 in DNA: TGTGCCAGCAGTTACGCAGAGGGACCGGGTAGCTACGAGCAGTACGTC.

The gene calls are TRBV7-6 and TRBJ2-7, with a tentative D call TRBD1 (5 bases). The germline V and J ends were trimmed by 5 bases and 4 bases, with 15 bases remaining between them. This CDR3 spans 14 amino acids. Germline CDR1 is SGHVS and CDR2 is FNYEAQ. The CDR3 protein is CASSPGPGIYEQYF. The CDR3 coding sequence is TGTGCCAGCAGCCCGGGCCCAGGGATATACGAGCAGTACTTC.

This chain connects TRBV27 to TRBJ1-6; perhaps TRBD1 as D (5 bases). The CDR3 runs to 17 residues. V lost 1 base and J lost 6, with 16 bases in between. CDR1 is MNHEY and CDR2 is SMNVEV in the germline V gene (reference sequence). Here the CDR3 DNA reads TGTGCCAGCAGTTTATGGGCAGGGACTACCATTAATTCACCCCTCCACTTT. The encoded protein is CASSLWAGTTINSPLHF.